What follows are 21 T cell receptor beta chains derived from one specimen sequenced in a study of stem cell transplantation in POMP-related autoinflammatory disease. TCRdb's table, derived via immunoSEQ multiplex PCR, lists solely in-frame clones and lacks some. This sample has more than 20,000 clones, with approximately 78% found just once. This specimen was CD4+ T cells from PBMCs, taken before stem cell transplantation. Receptors were obtained from a human donor with POMP-related autoinflammation and immune dysregulation (PRAID).

V gene TRBV10-3 combines with J gene TRBJ1-2; D may be TRBD1 (5 bases). Germline V gene data show CDR1 as ENHRY and CDR2 as SYGVKD. V dropped 8 bases and J dropped 8 bases, with 18 bases sitting between them. This CDR3 has 13 amino acids. The CDR3 DNA sequence: TGTGCCATCTCCGACAGTTCTCGGGGCGGCTACACCTTC. It yields the protein CAISDSSRGGYTF.

V is TRBV7-9 and J is TRBJ1-2; D not resolved. Trimming took off 5 bases at V and 0 bases at J, with 13 bases between the two ends. The length of the CDR3 is 15 residues. CDR1 is SEHNR and CDR2 is FQNEAQ in the germline V gene (reference sequence). The CDR3 protein is CASSPGGRPNYGYTF. The CDR3 nucleotides read TGTGCCAGCAGCCCCGGTGGCAGGCCTAACTATGGCTACACCTTC.

The chain joins TRBV5-5 to TRBJ1-3; possibly TRBD1 for D (6 bases). V was cut by 4 bases and J by 1 base, with 18 bases left in between. From germline, CDR1 is SGHKS and CDR2 YYEKEE (reference sequence). The length of the CDR3 is 17 residues. As DNA, the CDR3 is TGTGCCAGCAGCCTCTTGGCAGGGGACCTTTCTGGAAACACCATATATTTT. It is translated as CASSLLAGDLSGNTIYF.

The rearrangement links TRBV11-2 to TRBJ2-1, with TRBD2 as a possible D gene (5 bases). The CDR3 runs 13 residues. CDR1 is SGHAT, CDR2 FQNNGV, per germline. V was shortened by 5 bases and J by 10 bases, with 15 bases between the two germline ends. The CDR3 sequence: CASSPRAAVEQFF. CDR3 DNA: TGTGCCAGCAGCCCGCGGGCAGCCGTAGAGCAGTTCTTC.

The V call is TRBV6-6, the J call TRBJ1-5; no definite D call. The ends were cut back, 6 bases at V and 7 bases at J, with 13 bases in the middle. Germline V gene data show CDR1 as MNHNY and CDR2 as SVGAGI (reference sequence). This CDR3 comprises 13 residues. CDR3 region: CASSSSSGQPQHF. CDR3 DNA: TGTGCCAGCAGCTCCTCATCCGGGCAGCCCCAGCATTTT.

The J gene is TRBJ1-1, the V gene TRBV7-2; TRBD1 matches 9 bases. The CDR3 totals 15 residues. Germline V lookup: CDR1 SGHTA, CDR2 FQGNSA. The J segment lost 6 bases and the V segment lost 7 bases, leaving 12 bases of the junction unmatched. CDR3: CASTLHGQGSAEAFF. CDR3 nucleotides: TGTGCCAGCACCCTCCATGGACAGGGGTCAGCTGAAGCTTTCTTT. The entire variable domain, with the rest obtained from reference TRBV7-2 and TRBJ1-1, is as follows: GAGVSQSPSNKVTEKGKDVELRCDPISGHTALYWYRQSLGQGLEFLIYFQGNSAPDKSGLPSDRFSAERTGGSVSTLTIQRTQQEDSAVYLCASTLHGQGSAEAFFGQGTRLTVV.

The V and J genes are TRBV25-1 and TRBJ1-1, with D possibly TRBD1 on 5 matching bases. V dropped 5 bases and J dropped 5 bases, with 21 bases sitting between them. CDR3 length equals 16 residues. Germline V gene data show CDR1 as MGHDK and CDR2 as SYGVNS. Here the CDR3 reads CASSFGGTAMRTEAFF. In DNA form, the CDR3 reads TGTGCCAGCAGTTTTGGGGGAACAGCAATGAGAACTGAAGCTTTCTTT.

The J gene is TRBJ2-5, the V gene TRBV5-1; 7 bases are a match to TRBD2. Germline trimming cut 0 bases from V and 2 bases from J; bases unmatched to any gene: 4. This CDR3 has 15 amino acids. CDR1 and CDR2 (germline): SGHRS, YFSETQ. In DNA, the CDR3 is TGCGCCAGCAGCTTGGCCCCAGCGGGGCAAGAGACCCAGTACTTC. This codes for CASSLAPAGQETQYF.

The rearrangement joins TRBV6-5 to TRBJ1-1, with D uncertain. The V end lost 5 bases, the J end lost 2 bases, and 12 bases lay between the germline ends. This CDR3 comprises 14 residues. CDR1 is MNHEY, CDR2 SVGAGI, per germline. Here the CDR3 DNA reads TGTGCCAGCAGTCTCTTGGGCAGAAACACTGAAGCTTTCTTT. Translating gives CASSLLGRNTEAFF.

This clone was counted a few times. This sequence joins TRBV6-5 and TRBJ1-5; no clear D. CDR1 MNHEY and CDR2 SVGAGI come from the germline V gene. This CDR3 is built from 13 residues. The germline V and J ends were trimmed by 6 bases and 6 bases, with 12 bases remaining between them. CDR3 amino acids: CASSEREGQPQHF. In DNA form, the CDR3 reads TGTGCCAGCAGCGAAAGGGAAGGTCAGCCCCAGCATTTT.

This clone was counted a few times. The V gene is TRBV30, the J gene TRBJ1-1; D is undetermined. The germline V gene encodes CDR1 GTSNPN and CDR2 SVGIG (reference sequence). There are 13 residues in the CDR3. V was shortened by 0 bases and J by 1 base, with 6 bases between the two germline ends. CDR3: CAWSVQRNTEAFF. The DNA of the CDR3 is TGTGCCTGGAGTGTACAGCGGAACACTGAAGCTTTCTTT. The variable domain in full, with the rest retrieved from reference TRBV30 and TRBJ1-1, is SQTIHQWPATLVQPVGSPLSLECTVEGTSNPNLYWYRQAAGRGLQLLFYSVGIGQISSEVPQNLSASRPQDRQFILSSKKLLLSDSGFYLCAWSVQRNTEAFFGQGTRLTVV.

In regard to this clone: The junction does not match germline at one end; this may be a read error. The chain employs TRBV5-1 and TRBJ1-2; D possibly corresponds to TRBD1 (5 bases). This CDR3 contains 11 residues. Germline CDR1 is SGHRS and CDR2 is YFSETQ. The CDR3 loop reads CASSLEAQVCF. The CDR3 DNA reads as TGCGCCAGCAGCTTGGAGGCACAGGTTTGCTTC.

This sequence joins TRBV7-6 and TRBJ2-3; D is unresolved. Germline V gene sequence: CDR1 SGHVS, CDR2 FNYEAQ. The CDR3 consists of 14 residues. V lost 5 bases and J 4 bases, leaving 13 bases between the germline ends. The CDR3 nucleotides are TGTGCCAGCAGCCCAACCCCCGGAGCAGATACGCAGTATTTT. It is translated as CASSPTPGADTQYF. The full variable domain, completed using reference TRBV7-6 and TRBJ2-3, is GAGVSQSPRYKVTKRGQDVALRCDPISGHVSLYWYRQALGQGPEFLTYFNYEAQQDKSGLPNDRFSAERPEGSISTLTIQRTEQRDSAMYRCASSPTPGADTQYFGPGTRLTVL.

The V and J genes are TRBV28 and TRBJ2-7; 14 positions match TRBD2. V was clipped by 4 bases and J by 3 bases; unmatched bases: 5. Germline V CDR1 and CDR2: MDHEN, SYDVKM. The CDR3 totals 16 residues. The CDR3 sequence: CASSSGLAGEGYEQYF. CDR3 nucleotides: TGTGCCAGCAGTTCGGGACTAGCGGGAGAGGGCTACGAGCAGTACTTC.

The V and J genes are TRBV29-1 and TRBJ2-7; maybe TRBD2 (5 bases). The CDR3 sequence is 11 residues long. CDR1 SQVTM and CDR2 ANQGSEA come from the germline V gene. The germline V and J ends were trimmed by 7 bases and 3 bases, with 10 bases remaining between them. Here the CDR3 reads CSAVRGYEQYF. Here the CDR3 DNA reads TGCAGCGCTGTACGGGGCTACGAGCAGTACTTC.

This chain joins TRBV18 and TRBJ1-5, with TRBD1 as a possible D gene (5 bases). CDR1 and CDR2 from the germline V gene are KGHSH and LQKENI. Deletions cut 0 bases from V and 4 bases from J, with 7 bases between. This CDR3 spans 14 amino acids. CDR3 sequence (DNA): TGTGCCAGCTCACCACCTGGGGGAAATCAGCCCCAGCATTTT. Residues: CASSPPGGNQPQHF.

The chain carries TRBV4-1 and TRBJ1-3; D uncertain. Trimming left V 3 bases short and J 0 bases short, with 15 bases between. This CDR3 has 17 residues. CDR1 and CDR2 (germline): MGHRA, YSYEKL. CDR3 coding DNA: TGCGCCAGCAGCCAGAAAATGGAGGGCCCCTCTGGAAACACCATATATTTT. It translates to CASSQKMEGPSGNTIYF.

This sequence joins TRBV5-4 and TRBJ2-1; TRBD2 matches 11 bases. The trim removed 2 bases at V and 9 bases at J, leaving 10 bases unmatched. CDR1 and CDR2 from the germline V gene are SGHNT and YYREEE (reference sequence). There are 16 residues in the CDR3. CDR3 in amino acids: CASSLIAGGRNVEQFF. The CDR3 DNA is TGTGCCAGCAGCTTAATAGCGGGGGGGCGTAATGTTGAGCAGTTCTTC.

The V call is TRBV7-6, the J call TRBJ2-1; 11 nucleotides align to TRBD2. The CDR3 extends over 17 amino acids. After removal of 1 base from V and 4 bases from J, the junction contained 6 bases not matched to a gene. Germline CDR1 is SGHVS and CDR2 is FNYEAQ. The CDR3 bases are TGTGCCAGCAGCTTAGTAGCGGCTAGCGGGGGGTACAATGAGCAGTTCTTC. It specifies CASSLVAASGGYNEQFF.

Only one count was recorded for this clone. This chain links TRBV9 with TRBJ2-5; D is ambiguous. The CDR3 loop spans 13 amino acids. CDR1 and CDR2 (germline): SGDLS, YYNGEE. With 0 bases removed from V and 4 bases from J, the gap between germline ends came to 7 bases. The CDR3 loop reads CASSVGVAETQYF. In nucleotides, the CDR3 is TGTGCCAGCAGCGTAGGGGTGGCAGAGACCCAGTACTTC.

The J gene is TRBJ1-4, the V gene TRBV7-9; no clear D gene. The germline V gene encodes CDR1 SEHNR and CDR2 FQNEAQ (reference sequence). The CDR3 length is 15 residues. The V and J ends lost 1 base and 7 bases respectively, with 13 bases between them. CDR3 sequence: CASSLGSRPSEKLFF. CDR3 bases: TGTGCCAGCAGCTTAGGTAGCAGGCCTAGTGAAAAACTGTTTTTT.